One sample yielded the 19 T cell receptor beta chains listed below, sequenced in a study of post-analysis software for immune sequencing data. General study results and limits: Among 5 or 6 TRBV segments more frequent in patients than controls were TRBV5-6, TRBV5-1 and TRBV20-1.

These receptors lack a known antigen. Unique molecular identifiers were carried by the TCR beta cDNA libraries. TCRdb fed the PCR reads into MiXCR, producing one record per CDR3 protein. The data contain some 690,000 distinct CDR3 sequences, 25% to 30% of them singletons. Sequencing was carried out using blood. The receptors stem from a girl between 10 and 17 years old with multiple sclerosis.

This sequence joins TRBV12-3 or TRBV12-4 and TRBJ2-5; 7 bases are shared with TRBD1. J gave up 2 bases and V 4 bases, and 4 bases lay outside the gene matches. CDR3 length equals 14 residues. CDR3 sequence reads: CASSSGTEQETQYF. CDR3 DNA: TGTGCCAGCAGTTCCGGGACAGAGCAAGAGACCCAGTACTTC.

The rearrangement joins TRBV20-1 to TRBJ2-5, with 11 positions matching TRBD1. Matching the DNA end better, TRBJ2-7 makes the J call doubtful. This CDR3 has 14 residues. The V gene's germline CDR1 is DFQATT and CDR2 SNEGSKA (reference sequence). The DNA for the CDR3 is TGCAGTGCGGGCACCGGGACAGGGGGCTACGAGCAGTACTTC. Amino acids: CSAGTGTGGYEQYF.

The chain uses TRBV28 and TRBJ2-1; a possible D gene is TRBD1 (6 bases). Germline V gene lookup returns CDR1 MDHEN and CDR2 SYDVKM. V lost 5 bases and J lost 2, with 13 bases in between. CDR3 size: 15 residues. Here the CDR3 reads CASSTTGSAYNEQFF. The DNA for the CDR3 is TGTGCCAGCAGTACCACAGGGTCGGCCTACAATGAGCAGTTCTTC.

This clonotype was counted between two and nine times. CDR3 sequence reads: CASSYSTGIPHEQYF. CDR3 DNA sequence: TGTGCCAGCAGTTACTCGACAGGGATCCCCCACGAGCAGTACTTC. This chain connects TRBV6-5 to TRBJ2-7, with 7 bases that match TRBD1. In germline, CDR1 is MNHEY, CDR2 SVGAGI. Trimming took 0 bases from V and 5 from J; bases not matched to a gene: 7. The CDR3 covers 15 residues.

In this sample, this clonotype turned up once. This chain links TRBV2 with TRBJ2-7; TRBD1 matches 10 bases. V was pared by 11 bases and J by 0 bases, with 4 bases of the junction left unmatched. Per the germline V gene, CDR1 is SNHLY and CDR2 is FYNNEI. The CDR3 runs 13 residues. The CDR3 nucleotides read TGTGCCGGTCGGACAGGGGGCTCCTACGAGCAGTACTTC. Translated: CAGRTGGSYEQYF.

In its sample, this clonotype was seen a few times. V and J are TRBV20-1 and TRBJ2-3; 9 bases match TRBD2. Germline CDR1 DFQATT, CDR2 SNEGSKA (reference sequence). The V segment lost 3 bases and the J segment 6 bases; nucleotides outside the gene matches: 10. The CDR3 contains 15 residues. The CDR3 nucleotides read TGCAGTGCTAGGGATTCGGCTAGCGGGACCGATACGCAGTATTTT. This codes for CSARDSASGTDTQYF.

This clonotype was counted at least ten times. CDR3 sequence (DNA): TGCGCCAGCAGCCGACGACAGGGTGAGGAGACCCAGTACTTC. Amino acid sequence: CASSRRQGEETQYF. The chain joins TRBV5-1 to TRBJ2-5, with TRBD1 matching 7 bases. CDR3 length: 14 residues. Germline V gives CDR1 SGHRS, CDR2 YFSETQ. Germline trimming cut 4 bases from V and 5 bases from J; bases unmatched to any gene: 8.

The J gene is TRBJ1-1, the V gene TRBV20-1; weak D call: TRBD1 (6 bases). The CDR3 covers 14 residues. V was shortened by 5 bases and J by 7 bases, with 20 bases between the two germline ends. The germline gives CDR1 DFQATT, CDR2 SNEGSKA (reference sequence). CDR3 sequence reads: CSAPKATGFGEAFF. CDR3 nucleotides: TGCAGTGCTCCTAAAGCCACAGGGTTTGGTGAAGCTTTCTTT.

This clonotype was observed a handful of times. V and J are TRBV9 and TRBJ2-7, with D perhaps matching TRBD2 (6 bases). The CDR3 runs 15 residues. Germline assignment: CDR1 SGDLS and CDR2 YYNGEE. V lost 4 bases and J 5 bases, leaving 19 bases between the germline ends. The CDR3 is CASSISDSGRNEQYF. In nucleotides, the CDR3 is TGTGCCAGCAGCATCTCCGACAGCGGGCGCAACGAGCAGTACTTC.

V gene TRBV7-2 combines with J gene TRBJ2-5; 8 bases line up with TRBD1. Germline V gene sequence: CDR1 SGHTA, CDR2 FQGNSA. Trimming took 5 bases from V and 5 from J; bases not matched to a gene: 7. The CDR3 is 14 residues long. Written as DNA, the CDR3 is TGTGCCAGCAGCAACTACGACAGGGGCGAGACCCAGTACTTC. Translated, it gives CASSNYDRGETQYF.

A few counts support this clonotype. J is TRBJ2-7 and V is TRBV7-2; possible D gene TRBD2, 6 bases. Germline V gene sequence: CDR1 SGHTA, CDR2 FQGNSA. V dropped 5 bases and J dropped 3 bases, with 26 bases sitting between them. The CDR3 covers 18 residues. CDR3 sequence: CASSPRGHGGTHRYEQYF. DNA of the CDR3: TGTGCCAGCAGCCCCCGGGGCCATGGCGGGACTCACCGCTACGAGCAGTACTTC.

The chain links TRBV7-2 to TRBJ1-1; weak D call: TRBD1 (6 bases). The CDR3 has 16 residues. The germline CDR1 and CDR2 sequences are SGHTA and FQGNSA. V lost 6 bases and J lost 2, with 19 bases in between. The CDR3 here is CASRRTLIGGNTEAFF. The CDR3 DNA sequence: TGTGCCAGCAGACGTACCCTCATAGGGGGAAACACTGAAGCTTTCTTT. The full variable domain, rest sourced from reference TRBV7-2 and TRBJ1-1, is GAGVSQSPSNKVTEKGKDVELRCDPISGHTALYWYRQSLGQGLEFLIYFQGNSAPDKSGLPSDRFSAERTGGSVSTLTIQRTQQEDSAVYLCASRRTLIGGNTEAFFGQGTRLTVV.

As for this clonotype: Possible read error: a much larger clone is one base away. The chain carries TRBV4-3 and TRBJ2-7; 10 bases match TRBD2. The CDR3 has 15 residues. The junction had 2 bases not matched to a gene; V was cut back by 0 bases and J by 3 bases. Germline lookup yields CDR1 LGHNA and CDR2 YSLEER. CDR3 DNA: TGCGCCAGCAGCCAAGATACTAGCGGGATCTACGAGCAGTACTTC. Its translation: CASSQDTSGIYEQYF.

Comments on this clonotype: As the CDR3 is not closed by the conserved phenylalanine or tryptophan, this likely results from a read error. This sequence joins TRBV7-2 and TRBJ2-2, with D perhaps matching TRBD2 (5 bases). This CDR3 has 17 amino acids. The V end was cut by 1 base, the J end by 3 bases, with 15 bases between. Germline CDR1 SGHTA, CDR2 FQGNSA. The CDR3 loop reads CASSLVAGNTYTGELFV. For the CDR3, the DNA is TGTGCCAGCAGCTTAGTGGCGGGTAATACATACACCGGGGAGCTGTTTGTT.

A word on this clonotype: Possible read error: a much larger clone is one base away. Here the CDR3 reads CSAGGGLLAKNIQYF. CDR3 DNA: TGCAGTGCTGGAGGGGGGTTACTAGCCAAAAACATTCAGTACTTC. The chain combines TRBV20-1 with TRBJ2-4, with D possibly called TRBD1 or TRBD2 (6 bases each). Germline CDR1 reads DFQATT; CDR2 reads SNEGSKA (reference sequence). This CDR3 spans 15 amino acids. The V end was cut by 5 bases, the J end by 0 bases, with 14 bases between.

This clonotype has just a few counts. The J gene is TRBJ2-3, the V gene TRBV24-1, with a possible D match to TRBD1 (6 bases). Trimming took off 5 bases at V and 4 bases at J, with 21 bases between the two ends. The CDR3 runs 17 residues. The germline gives CDR1 KGHDR, CDR2 SFDVKD. CDR3 residues: CATSGGRTTLFADTQYF. CDR3 nucleotides: TGTGCCACCAGTGGGGGGCGAACAACCCTCTTTGCAGATACGCAGTATTTT.

The chain recombines TRBV2 with TRBJ1-2, with 11 bases lining up with TRBD1. This CDR3 has 14 amino acids. The V and J ends lost 10 bases and 3 bases, in that order; junction bases with no gene match: 7. Germline assignment: CDR1 SNHLY and CDR2 FYNNEI. CDR3 residues: CATQDRGHDYGYTF. CDR3 DNA sequence: TGTGCCACCCAGGACAGGGGGCATGACTATGGCTACACCTTC.

This clonotype has ten or more counts. This chain uses TRBV29-1 with TRBJ2-7; 7 bases fit TRBD2. Trimming took 7 bases from V and 3 from J; bases not matched to a gene: 9. This CDR3 has 13 residues. Germline V gives CDR1 SQVTM, CDR2 ANQGSEA. As DNA, the CDR3 is TGCAGCGCCGGACTAGGTCAGGGCTACGAGCAGTACTTC. It yields the protein CSAGLGQGYEQYF.

The V call is TRBV20-1, the J call TRBJ1-1; 8 nucleotides match TRBD1. The CDR3 runs to 12 residues. Germline-derived CDR1 and CDR2 are DFQATT and SNEGSKA (reference sequence). The trim removed 6 bases at V and 4 bases at J, leaving 4 bases unmatched. CDR3 bases: TGCAGTGCCGAAACAGGGGGCACTGAAGCTTTCTTT. Translating it yields CSAETGGTEAFF.